This TCR beta chain emerged from a study of cytomegalovirus exposure and HLA in healthy donors (dated by TCRdb to about 2017). About the study as a whole: According to a later analysis, the 120 or so validation repertoires were produced on the same platform as the 680 or so repertoires of the first cohort. The study was designed to test whether signatures of past pathogen exposure could be identified by cataloging public T cell receptors. A separate validation cohort of 100 to 150 different subjects was used in addition to the roughly 700-subject first cohort. The study combined high-throughput TCR immunosequencing, statistical association of individual TCRs with disease status, and machine learning to predict cytomegalovirus infection status. The study at large found these results: The validation cohort had no HLA typing available for a later analysis, so co-occurrence within that cohort was assessed over all 130 or so repertoires. In a later analysis, TCRs clustered in the first cohort were found to also tend to co-occur in the roughly 120 validation repertoires, with over 90% of cluster scores above 0. A few of the identified cytomegalovirus-associated TCR beta chains were confirmed in vitro to be specific for cytomegalovirus antigens. In both the original and validation cohorts, the classifier was reported to diagnose cytomegalovirus status with high specificity and sensitivity. According to the authors, the approach could potentially be generalized to other disease states and immunological phenotypes. While some public TCRs were present in many individuals, most TCR sequences turned up only very rarely across donors. The study listed around 160 TCR beta chains as associated with cytomegalovirus.

Points on this clone: The clone's antigen remains unknown. No base quality information exists; no much larger clone differs at one position.

Separate from the roughly 650-subject first cohort, the validation cohort of about 110 subjects was the group to which the donors belonged. The protocol used for the library was the immunoSEQ multiplex PCR assay. The authors processed their data as follows. To diagnose cytomegalovirus status from the catalog of TCR beta chain sequences, a statistical classification framework was built. The clones in this table, taken by TCRdb from immuneACCESS, are in-frame only. Not every clone is retained; where verified, under half of the shortfall comes from an unresolved V gene, and the cause of the rest is unknown. The D gene and trimming were derived from the DNA, and the V and J assignments and clone size from that table. The sample table shows 330,000 or so clones, and roughly 85% are seen once. 0.84% of the sample lies in the top ten. The junction shows trimming of 4 bases on V and 7 bases on J, and the gene matches do not reach 9 bases of it. CDR1 MGHRA and CDR2 YSYEKL were looked up in the germline V gene. From its cysteine to its phenylalanine, the CDR3 spans 14 amino acids. Of all the DNA, just the CDR3 is kept, 42 bases in frame from base 1.

The sequence is built from TRBV4-1 and TRBJ1-2; TRBD1 fits 7 bases in the junction. Sequencing used PBMCs. The TCR originated in a woman aged 18-29 years in good health and CMV-seronegative. The nucleotide sequence is given as TGCGCCAGCAGCCTCGCGGGACAGTCGGGTGGCTACACCTTC. Translated, it gives CASSLAGQSGGYTF.